The text below deals with one TCR beta chain. These data originate in a study of shared clonotypes between healthy human individuals. The protocol was immunoSEQ multiplex PCR, while the TCRdb copy is restricted to in-frame clones and leaves out a portion. The data hold over 950,000 clones, with approximately 75% observed a single time. This CDR3 region has 13 residues. Germline V CDR1 and CDR2: SQVTM, ANQGSEA. Losses at the gene ends were 6 bases for V and 6 bases for J; bases not matched to a gene: 10. The clonotype comes from a man younger than 30 in good health. Some clones in this sample may be carry-over from other donors' samples. Sample: memory CD4+ T cells from PBMCs. The subset was: CD45RA-negative fraction. This sequence joins TRBV29-1 and TRBJ2-7; TRBD1 agrees at 8 bases. The CDR3 nucleotides read TGCAGCGTAAGAACCCCAGGGGGCCCCGAGCAGTACTTC. This translates into CSVRTPGGPEQYF.